The following is a T cell receptor (beta chain) sequence with its context. There is no known antigen for this receptor. No base-level quality is on record; no much larger clone is a single base apart. TCRbeta CDR3 regions were amplified from genomic DNA using the immunoSEQ Assay, a bias-controlled multiplex PCR. Concerning the study's data processing: Within the assay, amplification of reference gene primers was used to estimate how many nucleated cells each sample contained. To quantify the absolute abundance of each unique TCRbeta CDR3 rearrangement, sequence reads were collapsed and filtered. For each sample, productive Simpson clonality was calculated as the square root of Simpson's diversity index over productive rearrangements. In TCRdb, the immuneACCESS table is reduced to in-frame sequences with V and J assigned. These tables do not hold every clone; where another copy was compared, an unresolved V gene accounts for under half, and the others remain unexplained. V and J calls and clone size are copied from that table; D and trimming were computed from the DNA. This sample has 260,000 or so clones in its table, and roughly 82% of those were observed once. Approximately 4.8% of the sample goes to the ten largest clones.

The data are from a study of blood T cell repertoires in COVID-19 (dated by TCRdb to 2018 to 2020). About the study as a whole: Collaborator samples came from the United States, Italy and Spain and covered acute and convalescent phases of COVID-19. Where available, HLA class I and class II types were obtained from metadata supplied by the sample provider rather than from assay-based typing. The samples were drawn from the first 160 participants of the ongoing ImmuneRACE study and from more than 1,000 subjects provided by 6 global collaborators. Subjects who had been exposed to COVID-19, were actively infected with it, or had recovered from it provided the deeply sampled blood TCRbeta repertoires that made up the dataset. A de-identified subject ID, COVID-19 status, age in years and sex were almost always included in the sample metadata. The repertoires were released in a freely available public database intended as a resource for research on the immune response to SARS-CoV-2. The prospective study material was composed of cDNA or gDNA derived from T cells, B-cell-depleted T cells, or PBMCs.

Trimming takes 6 bases off V and 6 bases off J; junction bases not matched to a gene: 6. CDR1 and CDR2, per the germline V gene (reference sequence), are LNHDA and SQIVND. The CDR3 spans 14 residues, from the cysteine through the phenylalanine. Only the CDR3 region is kept as DNA, spanning 42 bases read in frame from base 1. The collaborating institutions used their own protocols to collect whole blood in K2EDTA tubes. Collaborator samples were shipped for TCRbeta analysis as frozen whole blood, isolated PBMCs, or DNA extracted from either sample type. The investigation overall reported the following: The amount of clinical and demographic metadata varied by source and participant and was provided uncurated.

Here the chain combines TRBV19 and TRBJ1-4, and TRBD1 aligns with 8 junction nucleotides. The material sequenced was peripheral blood. The sequence was obtained from a woman between 65 and 79 years old with acute or convalescent COVID-19. Read as DNA, the sequence is TGTGCCAGTAGCCAGACAGGGGTTCATGAAAAACTGTTTTTT. Its coded protein is CASSQTGVHEKLFF.